This TCR beta chain was sequenced during a study of blood T cells in healthy people across ages. Study results and limitations: Any changes in expanded clonotypes were possibly confounded, as donor CMV status remained unknown.

A note on this clonotype: Its antigen is as yet unknown.

Using a J-beta primer mix together with a sample-barcoded 5' primer, a second PCR was run for roughly 6 to 12 cycles. In TCRdb, the 5' RACE reads were re-called with MiXCR into one record per CDR3 protein. Of 550,000 to 750,000 distinct CDR3 sequences detected, under 25% appear once; the ten largest clones hold more than 3%. This CDR3 region has 12 residues. CDR1 and CDR2 from the germline V gene are SGHRS and YFSETQ. The sequenced sample was blood. The receptor comes from a man aged 70-80 years in good health. The rearrangement uses TRBV5-1 and TRBJ2-5; 7 bases agree with TRBD1. With the DNA end fitting TRBJ2-1 better, the J assignment may be wrong. The CDR3 reads CASSVETGRQFF. The CDR3 DNA is TGCGCCAGCAGCGTCGAGACAGGGAGGCAGTTCTTC.